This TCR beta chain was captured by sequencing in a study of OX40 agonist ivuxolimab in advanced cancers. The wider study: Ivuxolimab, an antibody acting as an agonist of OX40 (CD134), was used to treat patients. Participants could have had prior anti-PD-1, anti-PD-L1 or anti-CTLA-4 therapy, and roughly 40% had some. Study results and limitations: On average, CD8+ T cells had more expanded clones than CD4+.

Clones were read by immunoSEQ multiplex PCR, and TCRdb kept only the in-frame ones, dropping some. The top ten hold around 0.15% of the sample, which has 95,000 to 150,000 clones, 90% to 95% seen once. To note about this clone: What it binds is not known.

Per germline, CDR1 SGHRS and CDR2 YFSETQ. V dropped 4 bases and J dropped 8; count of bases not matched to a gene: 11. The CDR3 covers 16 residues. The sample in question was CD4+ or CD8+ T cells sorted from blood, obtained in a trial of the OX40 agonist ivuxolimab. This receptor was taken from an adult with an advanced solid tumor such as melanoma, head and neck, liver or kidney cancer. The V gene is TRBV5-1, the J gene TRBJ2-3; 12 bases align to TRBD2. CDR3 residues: CASSPTSGGPPGTQYF. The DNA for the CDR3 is TGCGCCAGCAGCCCGACTAGCGGGGGCCCCCCCGGTACGCAGTATTTT.